The 3 T cell receptor beta chains listed next were all sequenced from one sample in a study of blood T cells in healthy people across ages. The authors ran a second PCR of 7 to 11 cycles using a sample-barcoded 5' primer and a J-beta primer mix. Each CDR3 protein is one row after TCRdb ran MiXCR on the 5' RACE reads. Among some 850,000 distinct CDR3 sequences listed, around 24% were seen once. The same sample was also studied in work on T cells of mothers and their children.

The sample comprised blood. These receptors came from a boy aged 10-17 years in good health.

The chain links TRBV5-1 to TRBJ2-5; D may be TRBD1 (5 bases). V dropped 0 bases and J dropped 0 bases, with 9 bases sitting between them. The length of the CDR3 is 15 residues. From germline, CDR1 is SGHRS and CDR2 YFSETQ. CDR3: CASSLVGVYQETQYF. In DNA, the CDR3 is TGCGCCAGCAGCTTGGTAGGGGTTTACCAAGAGACCCAGTACTTC.

This chain's CDR3 is CASSRTGRLGGNEKLFF. The DNA of the CDR3 is TGTGCCAGCAGCCGGACAGGCCGCTTGGGGGGTAATGAAAAACTGTTTTTT. The chain combines TRBV7-3 with TRBJ1-4, with 7 nucleotides matching TRBD1. The CDR3 sequence is 17 residues long. The J segment lost 4 bases and the V segment lost 5 bases, leaving 13 bases of the junction unmatched. Per germline, CDR1 SGHTA and CDR2 FQGTGA.

The sample holds one count of this clonotype. This rearrangement joins TRBV12-3 or TRBV12-4 to TRBJ2-1, with no clear D. V shed 4 bases and J shed 6 bases, with 16 bases lying between them. The CDR3 spans 15 residues. CDR3 DNA sequence: TGTGCCAGCAGTTCCGCCCGGGTCATATCCAATGAGCAGTTCTTC. This gives the protein CASSSARVISNEQFF.